Listed below are T cell receptor beta chains from one sample, sequenced in a study of early T cells in non-severe SARS-CoV-2 infection. TCRdb called the 5' RACE reads again in MiXCR, with one record for every CDR3 protein. Here the sample spans 80,000 or so distinct CDR3 sequences, about 14% being singletons. Sequenced material: whole blood. These receptor sequences come from an adult who was a healthcare worker with PCR-confirmed SARS-CoV-2 infection or an uninfected control (not recorded which). CDR3s include the opening cysteine and the closing phenylalanine or tryptophan. A D gene is named only where the DNA matches it firmly. Some rows mark clone size as missing; the rest say once, few, many or name a class of expanded clone.

v_gene	d_gene	abundance	j_gene	CDR3nt	CDR3aa
TRBV20-1	NA	NA	TRBJ2-5	TGCAGTGCTAGAGATCTGGCTAGCCCGCAAGAGACCCAGTACTTC	CSARDLASPQETQYF
TRBV28	NA	NA	TRBJ2-2	TGTGCCAGCAGTTCCGCGATGACCGGGGAGCTGTTTTTT	CASSSAMTGELFF
TRBV20-1	NA	many	TRBJ2-3	TGCAGTGCTCGGATGTTGCAGGGGAACACAGATACGCAGTATTTT	CSARMLQGNTDTQYF
TRBV6-1	TRBD1	NA	TRBJ1-1	TGTGCCAGCAGTGTACAGGGGTGGGCTGAAGCTTTCTTT	CASSVQGWAEAFF
TRBV18	TRBD1	NA	TRBJ2-7	TGTGCCAGCTCGTGGACAGGGGAGGCCTACGAGCAGTACTTC	CASSWTGEAYEQYF
TRBV3-1	NA	few	TRBJ2-7	NA	CASSQGVDTLLRAVLRF
TRBV5-4	TRBD2	few	TRBJ2-3	TGTGCCAGCAGCTCCGGACTAGCGGGAGGGCCAGATACGCAGTATTTT	CASSSGLAGGPDTQYF
TRBV3-1	NA	NA	TRBJ2-1	TGTGCCAGCAGCCAAGGCCAGGGCGGCGAAGATGAGCAGTTCTTC	CASSQGQGGEDEQFF
TRBV7-8	NA	NA	TRBJ1-5	TGTGCCAGCAGCTCCGACAATAGCAATCAGCCCCAGCATTTT	CASSSDNSNQPQHF
TRBV7-9	NA	NA	TRBJ2-3	TGTGCCAGCAGCTTAGTCGTGGGAGCAGATACGCAGTATTTT	CASSLVVGADTQYF
TRBV6-2/TRBV6-3	NA	NA	TRBJ2-7	TGTGCCAGCAGTGACGAGCGGTACGAGCAGTACTTC	CASSDERYEQYF
TRBV6-1	TRBD1	NA	TRBJ1-2	TGTGCCGCACAACAGGGGTCAGGGTATGGCTACACCTTC	CAAQQGSGYGYTF
TRBV10-3	TRBD2	NA	TRBJ2-1	TGTGCCTCCAGGAGAGCGGGGCTCAATGAGCAGTTCTTC	CASRRAGLNEQFF
TRBV4-2	TRBD1	many	TRBJ1-4	TGTGCCAGCAGCCTTTCCGGGACAGGGGGAAAAAATGAAAAACTGTTTTTT	CASSLSGTGGKNEKLFF
TRBV5-5	NA	many	TRBJ2-2	TGTGCCAGCAGCTTGTTGCGAATAGGGAAGAGGGTCACCGGGGAGCTGTTTTTT	CASSLLRIGKRVTGELFF
TRBV7-9	TRBD2	few	TRBJ2-1	TGTGCCAGCCAGCCCACTAGCGGGATCCATGAGCAGTTCTTC	CASQPTSGIHEQFF
TRBV5-1	TRBD2	many	TRBJ2-5	TGCGCCAGCAGCCGTCTTGGCGGGAGGGTAGAGACCCAGTACTTC	CASSRLGGRVETQYF
TRBV4-1	TRBD1	few	TRBJ2-3	TGCGCCAGCAGCCGGACAGGGCTCACAGATACGCAGTATTTT	CASSRTGLTDTQYF
TRBV24-1	NA	NA	TRBJ2-3	TGTGCCACCAGTGATTTGCAGTCCCCAGATACGCAGTATTTT	CATSDLQSPDTQYF
TRBV5-1	NA	many	TRBJ2-5	TGCGCCAGCAGCTTCGCGAGCGAGAAGGAAGAGACCCAGTACTTC	CASSFASEKEETQYF
TRBV7-9	TRBD1	few	TRBJ2-1	TGTGCCAGCAGCGCCCGGACAGGGAGCTACAATGAGCAGTTCTTC	CASSARTGSYNEQFF
TRBV29-1	TRBD1	many	TRBJ2-7	TGCAGCGTTGGCCCCAAGGGGGCCTCCTACGAGCAGTACTTC	CSVGPKGASYEQYF
TRBV18	NA	many	TRBJ2-6	TGTGCCAGCTCACCGACGGCAGGGTCTGGGGCCAACGTCCTGACTTTC	CASSPTAGSGANVLTF
TRBV7-8	TRBD1	NA	TRBJ2-2	TGTGCCAGCAGTTTCCGGGACAGGGACACCGGGGAGCTGTTTTTT	CASSFRDRDTGELFF
TRBV7-9	NA	many	TRBJ1-4	TGTGCCAGCAGCTCAGCAGTGGGTGAAAAACTGTTTTTT	CASSSAVGEKLFF
TRBV20-1	TRBD2	many	TRBJ2-1	TGCAGTGCCATCCTGAGCGGGAGGTTTAATGAGCAGTTCTTC	CSAILSGRFNEQFF
TRBV20-1	NA	few	TRBJ2-7	TGCAGTGCTAGAGACAATCGACTGGGCTACGAGCAGTACTTC	CSARDNRLGYEQYF
TRBV7-3	NA	few	TRBJ2-3	TGTGCCAGCAGCTTAACGTGGGAGGCAGTTCAGTATTTT	CASSLTWEAVQYF
TRBV7-7	TRBD2	few	TRBJ2-3	TGTGCTAGCAGCTCGGGACTAGCGGACACAGATACGCAGTATTTT	CASSSGLADTDTQYF
TRBV4-2	NA	NA	TRBJ2-7	TGTGCCAGCAGCCAAGATAAAACTTCGGGGGAACAGCAGTACTTC	CASSQDKTSGEQQYF
TRBV5-4	TRBD2	few	TRBJ2-3	TGTGCCAGCAGCAGCTCGGGAGCTAGCGGGAGCTATACGCAGTATTTT	CASSSSGASGSYTQYF
TRBV6-4	NA	many	TRBJ2-1	TGTGCCAGCAGTGACGGGTCGTACAATGAGCAGTTCTTC	CASSDGSYNEQFF
TRBV2	NA	few	TRBJ2-5	TGTGCCAGCAGTGAAGGAGAGATGCAAGAGACCCAGTACTTC	CASSEGEMQETQYF
TRBV20-1	TRBD1	few	TRBJ1-2	TGCAGTGCAGGGGGACAGACGAACTATGGCTACACCTTC	CSAGGQTNYGYTF
TRBV12-3/TRBV12-4	TRBD1	NA	TRBJ1-2	TGTGCCAGCAGGAGAGACAGGGTGGGATTGGGCTACACCTTC	CASRRDRVGLGYTF
TRBV2	NA	NA	TRBJ1-6	TGTGCCAGCATGGATAATTCACCCCTCCACTTT	CASMDNSPLHF
TRBV4-1	NA	NA	TRBJ2-3	TGCGCCAGCAGCCAAGGATTAGCAAGGAACTTTGATACGCAGTATTTT	CASSQGLARNFDTQYF